This T cell receptor (beta chain) was identified in a study of blood T cell repertoires in COVID-19. The wider study: Samples of COVID-19 (acute and convalescent) were obtained from the United States, Italy and Spain.

Participant age was about 18 to 89 years, and participants resided in about two dozen US areas. Participants' reported clinical history set cohort assignment. In the source study's methods: Researchers report that nucleated cell counts were estimated from reference gene primer amplification. The protocol was immunoSEQ multiplex PCR, while the TCRdb copy is restricted to in-frame clones and leaves out a portion. V, J and clone size reflect that table, while D and trimming were determined from the DNA. Of roughly 190,000 clones in the sample, about 88% are singletons; the top ten hold under 4%. This TCR was recovered from a woman aged 25 to 39 who had recovered from COVID-19. Sequences were obtained from PBMCs or T cells enriched from blood (not recorded which).

CDR3 loop: CASTLGTMGGDTQYF. For the CDR3, the DNA is TGTGCCAGCACCCTCGGGACTATGGGGGGAGATACGCAGTATTTT. This chain uses TRBV28 with TRBJ2-3, with 7 bases matching TRBD2. The CDR3 covers 15 residues. V shed 7 bases, J shed 5 bases, and the junction held 12 bases outside the gene matches. The germline CDR1 and CDR2 sequences are MDHEN and SYDVKM.